Below, 6 T cell receptor beta chains from the same sample are listed, as sequenced in a study of T cell repertoires in cytomegalovirus infection. TCRdb re-analysed the reads in MiXCR, keeping a single row per CDR3 protein. Here the sample spans roughly 640,000 distinct CDR3 sequences, roughly 26% being singletons. Sequencing was done on a sample of CD8+ T cells from PBMCs. Every receptor here comes from a human donor in good health (CMV status not recorded). Some clones in this sample may be carry-over from other donors' samples.

This clonotype was seen a handful of times. This chain's CDR3 is CASSYIGTSGLAYEQYV. CDR3 nucleotides: TGTGCCAGCAGTTATATTGGGACTAGCGGGCTTGCCTACGAGCAGTACGTC. The rearrangement uses TRBV6-2 or TRBV6-3 and TRBJ2-7, with 12 nucleotides matching TRBD2. Germline V gives CDR1 MNHEY, CDR2 SVGEGT. V lost 3 bases, J lost 2 bases, and 8 bases stayed unmatched. The CDR3 loop spans 17 amino acids.

The genes are TRBV12-3 or TRBV12-4 and TRBJ2-2, with D perhaps TRBD1 (6 bases). The CDR3 is 15 residues long. Trimming removed 6 bases from V and 0 bases from J, with 11 bases in between. The CDR3 DNA follows: TGTGCCAGCAGAACAGGGACGGCGAACACCGGGGAGCTGTTTTTT. It is translated as CASRTGTANTGELFF.

This clonotype was seen at least ten times. The chain uses TRBV7-9 and TRBJ2-2; TRBD1 matches 10 bases. J gave up 0 bases and V 4 bases, and 5 bases lay outside the gene matches. Germline V gene data show CDR1 as SEHNR and CDR2 as FQNEAQ (reference sequence). The CDR3 is 17 residues long. This CDR3 reads CASSSAGQGTNTGELFF. CDR3 bases: TGTGCCAGCAGCTCAGCGGGACAGGGGACGAACACCGGGGAGCTGTTTTTT.

This clonotype was seen more than once but under ten times. The CDR3 DNA reads as TGTGCCAGCAGCGTGGTGGAGAACATTCAGTACTTC. This translates into CASSVVENIQYF. The J gene is TRBJ2-4, the V gene TRBV14, with D uncertain. Germline lookup yields CDR1 SGHDN and CDR2 FVKESK. The CDR3 length is 12 residues. V was cut by 5 bases and J by 7 bases, with 9 bases left in between.

The genes are TRBV7-6 and TRBJ2-3, with TRBD1 matching over 7 bases. The V segment lost 4 bases and the J segment 4 bases; nucleotides outside the gene matches: 14. The CDR3 sequence is 17 residues long. Looked up from germline, CDR1 is SGHVS and CDR2 is FNYEAQ. Here the CDR3 reads CASSSPVGNRGADTQYF. Here the CDR3 DNA reads TGTGCCAGCAGCTCTCCGGTGGGGAACAGGGGTGCAGATACGCAGTATTTT.

This clonotype occurred many times. The gene calls are TRBV6-1 and TRBJ1-2; 7 bases are shared with TRBD1. The CDR3 has 14 amino acids. Germline V gene data show CDR1 as MNHNS and CDR2 as SASEGT. J gave up 9 bases and V 6 bases, and 13 bases lay outside the gene matches. CDR3 sequence (DNA): TGTGCCAGCAGCCGGGGACAGATTTTAGACAGCTACACCTTC. This encodes CASSRGQILDSYTF.